This T cell receptor (beta chain) was observed in a study of T cell responses to AZD1222 COVID-19 vaccine. Regarding the study as a whole: Donors, mostly white British, included more females; clonal diversity was possibly underestimated.

The V gene lost 3 bases and the J gene lost 9 bases, with 12 bases spanning the gap. The V gene's germline CDR1 is MDHEN and CDR2 SYDVKM. The CDR3 spans 14 residues. This clone came up a few times. What it binds is unknown. The protocol was immunoSEQ multiplex PCR, while the TCRdb copy is restricted to in-frame clones and leaves out a portion. The sample holds 90,000 to 120,000 clones, about 85% seen once. This chain connects TRBV28 to TRBJ1-6; D perhaps matches TRBD1 (5 bases). The TCR sequence derives from an adult who received the AZD1222 COVID-19 vaccine. The specimen was peripheral blood, collected 28 days after the second AZD1222 dose. Here the CDR3 reads CASSLVTDPSPLHF. CDR3 coding DNA: TGTGCCAGCAGTTTGGTGACAGACCCTTCACCCCTCCACTTT.